This T cell receptor beta chain originates from a study of blood T cells in healthy people across ages. Alongside a J-beta primer mix, a sample-barcoded 5' primer served in a second PCR lasting 7 to 11 cycles. A minimum of 3 million CDR3-containing paired-end reads was obtained for each sample. In TCRdb, the 5' RACE reads were re-called with MiXCR into one record per CDR3 protein. This table has about 1.4 million distinct CDR3 sequences, approximately 59% appearing once. Comments on this clonotype: Its antigen is unidentified. The DNA is omitted, as the CDR3 cannot be located on it reliably, and the CDR3 follows TCRdb's listing.

The CDR3 extends over 17 residues, inclusive of both ends. Germline CDR1 reads MDHEN; CDR2 reads SYDVKM. Study-level findings and limits: Any conclusive comparison of naive versus antigen-experienced cells was prevented by using unsorted PBMCs.

The TCR originated in a man aged 18 to 30 in good health. The sequencing sample was made of blood. The chain carries TRBV28 and TRBJ1-3. CDR3 residues: CASSPPAQWGSGNTVYF.